This record looks at one T cell receptor beta chain sequence and its context. Antigen unknown. The data were obtained in a study of T cell repertoires in cytomegalovirus infection. Study findings and constraints: In two of eight donors, the top clonotype was HLA-C-restricted CMV-specific.

MiXCR was run by TCRdb on the reads, yielding one entry per CDR3 protein. Found here are about 490,000 distinct CDR3 sequences, 26% of them singletons; the top ten hold roughly 13%. The clonotype was recovered from a human donor in good health (CMV status not recorded). Some clones in this sample may be carry-over from other donors' samples. Sequenced: PBMCs.

In DNA, the CDR3 is TGTGCCACCAGTGATTCGACTACCCTCTCACCCCTCCACTTT. Protein sequence: CATSDSTTLSPLHF. The rearrangement uses TRBV24-1 and TRBJ1-6, with D uncertain. V was cut by 2 bases and J by 10 bases, with 11 bases left in between. CDR1 and CDR2 from the germline V gene are KGHDR and SFDVKD. This CDR3 comprises 14 residues.